The rows below give T cell receptor beta chains drawn from one sample of a study of a mutant IDH1 vaccine in newly diagnosed glioma. The table came from immunoSEQ multiplex PCR; TCRdb's copy has only in-frame clones and leaves some out. The data contain around 30,000 clones, roughly 75% of them singletons. These receptors are not linked to any known antigen. Sequencing used PBMCs, obtained from a glioma patient whose treatment included an IDH1 peptide vaccine. All receptors come from a man aged 35 to 55 with glioma. Some clones in this sample may be carry-over from other donors' samples. CDR3s include the opening cysteine and the closing phenylalanine or tryptophan. The listing skips clone size in some rows; elsewhere it reads once, few, many or a size class.

v_call	j_call	clone_size	cdr3_aa
TRBV2	TRBJ1-5	.	CASRWDRGYTDNQPQHF
TRBV6-5	TRBJ2-6	.	CASRIGSGANVLTF
TRBV5-6	TRBJ1-1	.	CASSLLPGNSEAFF
TRBV29-1	TRBJ1-5	.	CSVETGGGQPQHF
TRBV19	TRBJ1-6	.	CASSTRGDNSPLHF
TRBV30	TRBJ1-5	.	CAWSHPQGWPQHF
TRBV4-2	TRBJ2-3	.	CASSQESTSYTDTQYF
TRBV2	TRBJ1-2	few	CASSGDGLYGYTF
TRBV6-1	TRBJ2-7	medium-sized	CASSDLASGYSYEQYF
TRBV11-3	TRBJ2-1	.	CASSEVAGGGHEQFF
TRBV7-2	TRBJ2-5	.	CASSFGLGETQYF
TRBV30	TRBJ1-1	few	CAGTSSNPGAFF
TRBV19	TRBJ2-3	.	CASSIVGAGTQYF
TRBV9	TRBJ1-3	.	CASSVAPGAGNTIYF
TRBV7-9	TRBJ1-1	few	CASSRGGSEAFF
TRBV10-1	TRBJ2-2	.	CASSESWAGELFF
TRBV6-5	TRBJ2-2	.	CASRFRSEAGELFF
TRBV10-2	TRBJ1-2	.	CASSRERAYGYTF
TRBV7-9	TRBJ2-7	.	CASSLVGTGTHEQYF
TRBV30	TRBJ2-7	once	CAWSLTGGIYEQYF
TRBV11-2	TRBJ2-1	.	CASSRGSGQAYNEQFF
TRBV5-6	TRBJ2-5	.	CASSWGEGLGTQYF
TRBV13	TRBJ1-5	few	CASSFGRSSNQPQHF
TRBV18	TRBJ1-1	.	CASSPGRNTEAFF
TRBV11-2	TRBJ1-3	.	CASSLDRLNGNTIYF
TRBV19	TRBJ2-3	.	CATRRGGGAYDTQYF
TRBV10-3	TRBJ2-7	.	CAISQNRDRALGQYF
TRBV27	TRBJ2-7	.	CASSPRPSMGGFEQYF
TRBV6-4	TRBJ2-2	.	CASSDSVNTGELFF
TRBV6-5	TRBJ1-1	.	CASSYYYRGRNTEAFF
TRBV28	TRBJ2-7	.	CASRELSYEQYF
TRBV5-1	TRBJ2-7	.	CASSPRQGSPEQYF
TRBV5-4	TRBJ1-1	.	CASSVEVRTEAFF
TRBV5-1	TRBJ1-2	.	CASMAGTNYGYTF
TRBV5-6	TRBJ2-4	.	CASSLGTSVENIQYF
TRBV7-9	TRBJ1-1	few	CASSLGDSLEAFF
TRBV9	TRBJ2-7	once	CASRYRDTSYEQYF
TRBV5-8	TRBJ1-5	.	CASSPLMSNQPQHF
TRBV5-1	TRBJ2-7	.	CASSPSLTSGGAYEQYF
TRBV15	TRBJ1-4	.	CATSRGMTAYDEKLFF
TRBV4-2	TRBJ2-3	.	CASSQDMVSTDTQYF
TRBV11-2	TRBJ1-1	.	CASSFQGRGTEAFF
TRBV7-2	TRBJ1-1	.	CASSLVRSSGAFF
TRBV30	TRBJ1-3	.	CAWSTGVNSGNTIYF
TRBV10-2	TRBJ2-3	once	CASSGGAGFTDTQYF
TRBV6-1	TRBJ1-2	.	CASSGGGGQGPNYGYTF
TRBV12-5	TRBJ2-7	.	CARGLVRGGGGYEQYF
TRBV6-5	TRBJ1-3	.	CASSYSRWSGNTIYF
TRBV4-1	TRBJ2-5	.	CASSQDRLAGQETQYF
TRBV4-1	TRBJ2-5	.	CASSQDAGGSISIEETQYF
TRBV6-5	TRBJ1-2	.	CASSAQGGRSGYTF
TRBV2	TRBJ1-5	.	CASSEGNQPQHF
TRBV30	TRBJ2-2	.	CAWGAPNRGRPGELFF